These T cell receptor beta chains were read from a single sample in a study of PD-1 blockade in mismatch repair-deficient tumors. Only in-frame clones appear in the TCRdb table, and some are missing; sequencing was by immunoSEQ multiplex PCR. Found here are about 130,000 clones, almost 90% of them singletons; the top ten hold approximately 10%. Sequenced material: peripheral blood, taken approximately 70 weeks after starting pembrolizumab. These receptors all come from an adult with mismatch repair-deficient cancer. CDR3s include the opening cysteine and the closing phenylalanine or tryptophan. A D gene is named only where the DNA matches it firmly. Expanded clones are given a class, and other clones once, few, many or no size at all.

J: TRBJ2-5
D: TRBD1
V: TRBV25-1
size: NA
CDR3: CASADRGQETQYF
DNA: TGTGCCAGCGCTGACAGGGGCCAAGAGACCCAGTACTTC

J: TRBJ2-2
D: NA
V: TRBV28
size: NA
CDR3: CASSYAADTGELFF
DNA: TGTGCCAGCAGTTACGCGGCCGACACCGGGGAGCTGTTTTTT

J: TRBJ2-3
D: NA
V: TRBV28
size: NA
CDR3: CASSLSGGTTQYF
DNA: TGTGCCAGCAGTTTATCTGGTGGGACTACGCAGTATTTT

J: TRBJ2-5
D: NA
V: TRBV5-5
size: NA
CDR3: CASSSNQGVKETQYF
DNA: TGTGCCAGCAGCTCGAACCAGGGTGTGAAGGAGACCCAGTACTTC

J: TRBJ2-7
D: NA
V: TRBV11-2
size: NA
CDR3: CASSLLSSDSYEQYF
DNA: TGTGCCAGCAGCTTACTTTCTTCGGACAGCTACGAGCAGTACTTC

J: TRBJ2-1
D: NA
V: TRBV27
size: NA
CDR3: CASSSHPNEQFF
DNA: TGTGCCAGCAGTTCCCACCCGAATGAGCAGTTCTTC

J: TRBJ2-4
D: TRBD2
V: TRBV7-8
size: NA
CDR3: CASRLAGVDKAVPLAKNIQYF
DNA: TGTGCCAGCAGGTTAGCGGGAGTGGACAAGGCCGTCCCTTTAGCCAAAAACATTCAGTACTTC

J: TRBJ1-1
D: NA
V: TRBV6-1
size: NA
CDR3: CASSEWGPTEAFF
DNA: TGTGCCAGCAGTGAATGGGGGCCTACTGAAGCTTTCTTT

J: TRBJ1-2
D: TRBD1
V: TRBV7-9
size: NA
CDR3: CASSFGQGYGYTF
DNA: TGTGCCAGCAGCTTCGGACAGGGTTATGGCTACACCTTC

J: TRBJ2-5
D: NA
V: TRBV9
size: NA
CDR3: CASSVGGSGETQYF
DNA: TGTGCCAGCAGCGTAGGGGGGAGTGGAGAGACCCAGTACTTC

J: TRBJ2-2
D: NA
V: TRBV29-1
size: NA
CDR3: CSGGRTGELFF
DNA: TGCAGCGGCGGGCGGACCGGGGAGCTGTTTTTT

J: TRBJ2-7
D: NA
V: TRBV5-1
size: NA
CDR3: CASSLLGAGSYEQYF
DNA: TGCGCCAGCAGCTTGTTGGGGGCTGGGTCCTACGAGCAGTACTTC

J: TRBJ2-5
D: NA
V: TRBV4-1
size: NA
CDR3: CASSQVGLNQETQYF
DNA: TGCGCCAGCAGCCAAGTCGGGCTTAACCAAGAGACCCAGTACTTC

J: TRBJ1-1
D: NA
V: TRBV15
size: NA
CDR3: CATSRVDTNTEAFF
DNA: TGTGCCACCAGCAGAGTGGACACAAACACTGAAGCTTTCTTT

J: TRBJ2-7
D: NA
V: TRBV7-6
size: NA
CDR3: CASSLEDFKRGAYEQYF
DNA: TGTGCCAGCAGCTTAGAGGACTTCAAAAGGGGGGCCTACGAGCAGTACTTC

J: TRBJ2-3
D: NA
V: TRBV29-1
size: NA
CDR3: CSVEGANPSTDTQYF
DNA: TGCAGCGTTGAGGGGGCCAATCCTAGCACAGATACGCAGTATTTT

J: TRBJ2-7
D: NA
V: TRBV25-1
size: NA
CDR3: CASRDRGTEQYF
DNA: TGTGCCAGCAGGGATCGCGGGACCGAGCAGTACTTC

J: TRBJ1-1
D: NA
V: TRBV29-1
size: NA
CDR3: CSVEELNTEAFF
DNA: TGCAGCGTTGAAGAATTGAACACTGAAGCTTTCTTT

J: TRBJ2-7
D: NA
V: TRBV19
size: few
CDR3: CASSPAAFGEQYF
DNA: TGTGCCAGTAGTCCGGCAGCCTTTGGCGAGCAGTACTTC

J: TRBJ2-7
D: NA
V: TRBV11-2
size: NA
CDR3: CASSLARHASYEQYF
DNA: TGTGCCAGCAGCTTAGCCCGACACGCGTCCTACGAGCAGTACTTC

J: TRBJ2-5
D: TRBD2
V: TRBV14
size: NA
CDR3: CASSQGWLAGGLFQVETQYF
DNA: TGTGCCAGCAGCCAAGGCTGGCTAGCGGGTGGACTCTTCCAGGTAGAGACCCAGTACTTC

J: TRBJ2-7
D: NA
V: TRBV19
size: NA
CDR3: CATKWGQESYEQYF
DNA: TGTGCCACCAAGTGGGGTCAGGAGTCCTACGAGCAGTACTTC

J: TRBJ2-7
D: NA
V: TRBV12-1
size: NA
CDR3: CASSWGTDYSYEQYF
DNA: TGTGCCAGCAGCTGGGGGACAGACTATTCCTACGAGCAGTACTTC

J: TRBJ2-1
D: NA
V: TRBV7-2
size: NA
CDR3: CASRRGGSGSYNEQFF
DNA: TGTGCCAGCAGGCGGGGTGGTAGTGGTTCCTACAATGAGCAGTTCTTC

J: TRBJ2-7
D: TRBD1
V: TRBV29-1
size: NA
CDR3: CSVVAQGVSYEQYF
DNA: TGCAGCGTTGTTGCACAGGGGGTTTCCTACGAGCAGTACTTC

J: TRBJ1-4
D: TRBD1
V: TRBV7-9
size: NA
CDR3: CASSLRTGGDEKLFF
DNA: TGTGCCAGCAGCCTTAGGACAGGGGGAGATGAAAAACTGTTTTTT

J: TRBJ2-7
D: TRBD2
V: TRBV4-1
size: NA
CDR3: CASSQAALASYEQYF
DNA: TGCGCCAGCAGCCAAGCGGCACTAGCGAGTTACGAGCAGTACTTC

J: TRBJ2-7
D: TRBD2
V: TRBV6-5
size: NA
CDR3: CASRGVAGGPYEQYF
DNA: TGTGCCAGCAGGGGGGTCGCGGGAGGGCCCTACGAGCAGTACTTC

J: TRBJ1-1
D: NA
V: TRBV7-8
size: NA
CDR3: CASRLRGPMNTEAFF
DNA: TGTGCCAGCCGACTCCGGGGTCCCATGAACACTGAAGCTTTCTTT

J: TRBJ2-3
D: NA
V: TRBV11-2
size: once
CDR3: CASSRLDYTDTQYF
DNA: TGTGCCAGCAGCCGACTAGATTACACAGATACGCAGTATTTT

J: TRBJ2-1
D: TRBD2
V: TRBV10-2
size: NA
CDR3: CASRPGLAETRSYNEQFF
DNA: TGCGCCAGCAGACCGGGACTAGCGGAGACCAGGTCCTACAATGAGCAGTTCTTC

J: TRBJ2-2
D: TRBD2
V: TRBV27
size: NA
CDR3: CASSPGLAGPHTGELFF
DNA: TGTGCCAGCAGTCCCGGACTAGCGGGACCCCACACCGGGGAGCTGTTTTTT

J: TRBJ2-1
D: TRBD2
V: TRBV7-2
size: NA
CDR3: CASSFARLAGCYNEQFF
DNA: TGTGCCAGCAGCTTCGCCCGACTAGCGGGATGTTACAATGAGCAGTTCTTC

J: TRBJ1-2
D: TRBD1
V: TRBV6-1
size: NA
CDR3: CASSEAAVRGLGGYTF
DNA: TGTGCCAGCAGTGAAGCGGCTGTCAGGGGGCTGGGTGGCTACACCTTC

J: TRBJ2-3
D: NA
V: TRBV4-2
size: NA
CDR3: CASSQDLRITDTQYF
DNA: TGTGCCAGCAGCCAAGATCTACGGATCACAGATACGCAGTATTTT

J: TRBJ1-3
D: NA
V: TRBV11-2
size: NA
CDR3: CASSLGLGAGNTIYF
DNA: TGTGCCAGCAGCTTAGGTTTGGGGGCTGGAAACACCATATATTTT

J: TRBJ2-6
D: NA
V: TRBV10-3
size: NA
CDR3: CAIRAGDGGGANVLTF
DNA: TGTGCCATCAGGGCAGGGGATGGAGGTGGGGCCAACGTCCTGACTTTC

J: TRBJ2-3
D: NA
V: TRBV29-1
size: NA
CDR3: CSVVGQGPDTQYF
DNA: TGCAGCGTTGTAGGGCAGGGCCCAGATACGCAGTATTTT

J: TRBJ1-1
D: NA
V: TRBV6-6
size: NA
CDR3: CASSYGDTEAFF
DNA: TGTGCCAGCAGTTATGGGGACACTGAAGCTTTCTTT

J: TRBJ2-1
D: NA
V: TRBV5-4
size: NA
CDR3: CASSSSGGGPYNEQFF
DNA: TGTGCCAGCAGCTCGTCTGGGGGCGGCCCCTACAATGAGCAGTTCTTC

J: TRBJ2-3
D: TRBD1
V: TRBV6-5
size: NA
CDR3: CASSSTGDTDTQYF
DNA: TGTGCCAGCAGTTCGACAGGGGACACAGATACGCAGTATTTT

J: TRBJ2-3
D: NA
V: TRBV21-1
size: few
CDR3: CASSKAGDNTQYF
DNA: TGTGCCAGCAGCAAAGCCGGGGATAATACGCAGTATTTT

J: TRBJ1-1
D: NA
V: TRBV30
size: NA
CDR3: CAWDRGPGTEAFF
DNA: TGTGCCTGGGACCGGGGGCCTGGGACTGAAGCTTTCTTT

J: TRBJ2-2
D: NA
V: TRBV28
size: NA
CDR3: CASSLASLDTGELFF
DNA: TGTGCCAGCAGTTTGGCCAGCTTGGACACCGGGGAGCTGTTTTTT

J: TRBJ2-7
D: NA
V: TRBV11-2
size: few
CDR3: CASSLGIRTPYEQYF
DNA: TGTGCCAGCAGCTTAGGGATTCGGACCCCGTACGAGCAGTACTTC

J: TRBJ2-3
D: TRBD2
V: TRBV4-1
size: NA
CDR3: CASSPYLRESTDTQYF
DNA: TGCGCCAGCAGCCCCTACTTGCGGGAGAGCACAGATACGCAGTATTTT

J: TRBJ2-1
D: TRBD2
V: TRBV9
size: NA
CDR3: CASSVDLAGGTRNEQFF
DNA: TGTGCCAGCAGCGTAGATCTAGCGGGAGGTACGCGCAATGAGCAGTTCTTC

J: TRBJ1-2
D: NA
V: TRBV5-4
size: few
CDR3: CASSSGLDYGYTF
DNA: TGTGCCAGCAGCTCAGGACTTGACTATGGCTACACCTTC